The present T cell receptor beta chain was sequenced within a study of technical replicates of blood from four donors. Profiled with immunoSEQ multiplex PCR; TCRdb holds only in-frame clones, not every one. The sample records tens of thousands of clones, 90% to 95% being singletons. This CDR3 is 15 amino acids long. Germline V gene lookup returns CDR1 SNHLY and CDR2 FYNNEI. V trimming: 4 bases; J trimming: 1 base; junction bases outside the gene matches: 3. This rearrangement joins TRBV2 to TRBJ2-7; 11 bases line up with TRBD2. The source is a human donor in good health. The source material was T cells isolated from PBMCs. CDR3 in amino acids: CASSGLAGYSYEQYF. The CDR3 region has the DNA TGTGCCAGCAGTGGACTAGCGGGATATTCCTACGAGCAGTACTTC.